This T cell receptor (beta chain) is from a study of CD8 T cells in ankylosing spondylitis. The CDR3 is 13 residues long. Germline CDR1 reads SEHNR; CDR2 reads FQNEAQ (reference sequence). The ends lost 7 bases at V and 4 bases at J; junction bases unmatched: 6. As regards this clonotype: As yet, its antigen is unknown.

MiXCR was run by TCRdb on the 5' RACE reads, yielding one entry per CDR3 protein. The table records around 770,000 distinct CDR3 sequences, 12% of them present only once. Whole-study findings and limits: Typical of ankylosing spondylitis blood, it appeared, was a TCR beta motif of eight highly homologous variants.

This clonotype originated in a male donor with ankylosing spondylitis. Sequenced sample: blood, either unsorted or a sorted T cell fraction (not recorded which). The rearrangement uses TRBV7-9 and TRBJ1-1; 7 positions match TRBD1. The CDR3 bases are TGTGCCAGCACCAATCAGGGGGGCACTGAAGCTTTCTTT. It translates to CASTNQGGTEAFF.